This TCR beta chain comes out of a study of T cells in localized non-small cell lung cancer. General study results and limits: Clonality of T cells reached its maximum in uninvolved adjacent lung, surpassing tumor. Across samples, adjacent lung featured a median roughly 56 of the top 100 tumor clones.

V gave up 4 bases and J gave up 8 bases, with 26 bases separating them. This CDR3 region has 17 residues. Germline values: CDR1 ENHRY, CDR2 SYGVKD. A note on this clone: The antigen is not known.

Sequenced by immunoSEQ multiplex PCR; TCRdb stores in-frame clones only, minus some. The sample has 20,000 to 30,000 clones; 85% to 95% are singletons. The TCR comes from a female donor older than 55 with stage II squamous cell lung carcinoma. This material consisted of peripheral blood, taken before any cancer treatment. The V call is TRBV10-3, the J call TRBJ1-2, with a weak D call TRBD1 (5 bases). The CDR3 is CAISVSPIRDPREGYTF. The CDR3 region has the DNA TGTGCCATCAGTGTCAGCCCAATCCGGGACCCCCGGGAAGGCTACACCTTC.